Below, 26 T cell receptor beta chains from the same sample are listed, as sequenced in a study of early T cells in non-severe SARS-CoV-2 infection. TCRdb re-derived calls from the 5' RACE reads in MiXCR, one entry per CDR3 protein. The data show under 50,000 distinct CDR3 sequences, with around a quarter seen just once and approximately 4.4% held by the top ten. This material consisted of whole blood, taken at baseline. These receptors came from an adult who was a healthcare worker with PCR-confirmed SARS-CoV-2 infection or an uninfected control (not recorded which).

CDR3 protein: CASSLEGAFFTDTQYF. In nucleotides, the CDR3 is TGTGCCAGCAGCTTAGAAGGGGCCTTTTTCACAGATACGCAGTATTTT. This chain uses TRBV11-2 with TRBJ2-3; D is possibly TRBD1 (5 bases). The V and J ends lost 0 bases and 2 bases respectively, with 12 bases between them. Germline V lookup: CDR1 SGHAT, CDR2 FQNNGV. CDR3 length: 16 amino acids. The full variable domain, its missing parts supplied by reference TRBV11-2 and TRBJ2-3, is EAGVAQSPRYKIIEKRQSVAFWCNPISGHATLYWYQQILGQGPKLLIQFQNNGVVDDSQLPKDRFSAERLKGVDSTLKIQPAKLEDSAVYLCASSLEGAFFTDTQYFGPGTRLTVL.

This clonotype was seen ten or more times. The rearrangement uses TRBV7-9 and TRBJ2-6, with D possibly TRBD2 on 5 matching bases. This CDR3 has 16 amino acids. Germline V gene sequence: CDR1 SEHNR, CDR2 FQNEAQ (reference sequence). Trimming took 7 bases from V and 1 from J, leaving 14 bases between them. In DNA, the CDR3 is TGTGCCAGCATCCACGGTCGGGGATCTGGGGCCAACGTCCTGACTTTC. Encoded protein: CASIHGRGSGANVLTF.

Ten or more counts support this clonotype. The chain carries TRBV7-3 and TRBJ2-4; perhaps TRBD1 as D (6 bases). The CDR3 contains 13 residues. Germline V gives CDR1 SGHTA, CDR2 FQGTGA. The V end was cut by 5 bases, the J end by 5 bases, with 10 bases between. The CDR3 loop is CASSVGTQNIQYF. CDR3 coding DNA: TGTGCCAGCAGCGTAGGGACACAAAACATTCAGTACTTC.

The CDR3 DNA sequence: TGTGCCAGCAGCCGACAGTCGGGACCTGAAGCTTTCTTT. Protein: CASSRQSGPEAFF. The chain couples TRBV7-9 to TRBJ1-1, with D possibly TRBD1 on 5 matching bases. CDR3 length: 13 residues. Germline V gene lookup returns CDR1 SEHNR and CDR2 FQNEAQ (reference sequence). The V end lost 5 bases, the J end lost 6 bases, and 13 bases lay between the germline ends.

This clonotype was counted between two and nine times. V is TRBV7-9 and J is TRBJ2-2; D is possibly TRBD1 (5 bases). The V end lost 1 base, the J end lost 8 bases, and 8 bases lay between the germline ends. From germline, CDR1 is SEHNR and CDR2 FQNEAQ (reference sequence). CDR3 length: 13 amino acids. In nucleotides, the CDR3 is TGTGCCAGCAGCTTAGGACAGACGGGGGAGCTGTTTTTT. Amino acid sequence: CASSLGQTGELFF.

This clonotype was counted only a few times. CDR3 DNA: TGTGCCAGCAGCGGCCTTAGGAGTGTCAGTTCCACAGATACGCAGTATTTT. This sequence encodes CASSGLRSVSSTDTQYF. J is TRBJ2-3 and V is TRBV7-8; D remains unclear. Germline-derived CDR1 and CDR2 are SGHVS and FQNEAQ. The germline V and J ends were trimmed by 5 bases and 2 bases, with 20 bases remaining between them. There are 17 residues in the CDR3.

V is TRBV27 and J is TRBJ1-5; D gene uncertain. Germline CDR1 and CDR2: MNHEY and SMNVEV (reference sequence). CDR3 length: 13 residues. Trimming left V 3 bases short and J 5 bases short, with 8 bases between. CDR3 amino acids: CASSFRIDQPQHF. DNA for the CDR3: TGTGCCAGCAGTTTCCGGATCGATCAGCCCCAGCATTTT.

This rearrangement joins TRBV7-8 to TRBJ2-3; 11 bases match TRBD2. This CDR3 comprises 15 residues. V shed 2 bases and J 7 bases; nucleotides not matched to a gene: 5. Germline V lookup: CDR1 SGHVS, CDR2 FQNEAQ. CDR3 in DNA: TGTGCCAGCAGCTTATTGCTAGCGGGGGGCCATACGCAGTATTTT. Its protein is CASSLLLAGGHTQYF.

The gene calls are TRBV7-9 and TRBJ2-7, with a tentative D call TRBD1 (5 bases). The CDR3 runs to 14 residues. V shed 2 bases and J shed 2 bases, with 10 bases lying between them. The germline gives CDR1 SEHNR, CDR2 FQNEAQ (reference sequence). CDR3 sequence (DNA): TGTGCCAGCAGCTTAACTGCAGGGACCTACGAGCAGTACTTC. It is translated as CASSLTAGTYEQYF.

The chain couples TRBV4-1 to TRBJ2-7, with D perhaps assigned TRBD1 or TRBD2 (5 bases each). Germline CDR1 is MGHRA and CDR2 is YSYEKL. V lost 0 bases and J lost 5, with 11 bases in between. This CDR3 spans 14 amino acids. The CDR3 loop is CASSQDRDGNEQYF. The CDR3 DNA is TGCGCCAGCAGCCAAGATCGGGACGGCAACGAGCAGTACTTC.

This chain links TRBV7-9 with TRBJ2-1; D remains unclear. V dropped 3 bases and J dropped 5 bases, with 8 bases sitting between them. Per germline, CDR1 SEHNR and CDR2 FQNEAQ (reference sequence). The CDR3 extends over 13 amino acids. CDR3 sequence: CASSFDQNNEQFF. For the CDR3, the DNA is TGTGCCAGCAGCTTTGACCAGAACAATGAGCAGTTCTTC.

This clonotype turned up a few times. The chain is built from TRBV12-3 or TRBV12-4 and TRBJ1-5, with unresolved D. V lost 1 base and J lost 0, with 7 bases in between. This CDR3 spans 15 amino acids. The CDR3 coding sequence is TGTGCCAGCAGTTTAGAACACCTTAGCAATCAGCCCCAGCATTTT. Protein sequence: CASSLEHLSNQPQHF.

This clonotype occurred a few times. The gene calls are TRBV7-8 and TRBJ2-6; no reliable D call. In germline, CDR1 is SGHVS, CDR2 FQNEAQ. V gave up 4 bases and J gave up 0 bases, with 10 bases separating them. CDR3 length equals 16 residues. This CDR3 reads CASSYLEVSGANVLTF. The CDR3 nucleotides are TGTGCCAGCAGCTACCTAGAGGTCTCTGGGGCCAACGTCCTGACTTTC.

This clonotype was recorded a few times. The chain uses TRBV5-1 and TRBJ2-2; no clear D. Germline V lookup: CDR1 SGHRS, CDR2 YFSETQ. The CDR3 loop spans 15 amino acids. The V end lost 4 bases, the J end lost 6 bases, and 16 bases lay between the germline ends. The DNA of the CDR3 is TGCGCCAGCAGCCTTACATCAGTGGCTGCCGGGGAGCTGTTTTTT. This sequence encodes CASSLTSVAAGELFF.

This clonotype was seen ten or more times. V gene TRBV5-4 combines with J gene TRBJ1-2; D gene ambiguous. Trimming took off 1 base at V and 2 bases at J, with 6 bases between the two ends. The CDR3 extends over 13 amino acids. Germline lookup yields CDR1 SGHNT and CDR2 YYREEE (reference sequence). The CDR3 protein is CASSLSANYGYTF. The CDR3 region has the DNA TGTGCCAGCAGCTTGTCAGCCAACTATGGCTACACCTTC.

The chain joins TRBV11-2 to TRBJ1-2; 7 bases are shared with TRBD1. V lost 5 bases, J lost 8 bases, and 11 bases stayed unmatched. CDR3 length equals 14 residues. Germline V lookup: CDR1 SGHAT, CDR2 FQNNGV. The CDR3 sequence is CASSPLTGDRGYTF. Here the CDR3 DNA reads TGTGCCAGCAGCCCCCTAACAGGGGACAGAGGCTACACCTTC.

This clonotype has more than one count but fewer than ten. The chain has TRBV7-9 and TRBJ1-1; 9 positions agree with TRBD1. CDR1 is SEHNR, CDR2 FQNEAQ, per germline (reference sequence). After removal of 1 base from V and 7 bases from J, the junction contained 4 bases not matched to a gene. The CDR3 extends over 14 amino acids. CDR3 residues: CASSLGTGEGEAFF. CDR3 in DNA: TGTGCCAGCAGCTTAGGGACAGGGGAGGGTGAAGCTTTCTTT.

This clonotype has just a few counts. This chain connects TRBV7-2 to TRBJ1-4; D is possibly TRBD1 (5 bases). Trimming left V 6 bases short and J 4 bases short, with 6 bases between. The germline V gene has CDR1 SGHTA and CDR2 FQGNSA. This CDR3 is 12 amino acids long. The CDR3 DNA sequence: TGTGCCAGCAGGACAGATAATGAAAAACTGTTTTTT. This translates into CASRTDNEKLFF. Full variable domain (missing parts from reference TRBV7-2 and TRBJ1-4): GAGVSQSPSNKVTEKGKDVELRCDPISGHTALYWYRQSLGQGLEFLIYFQGNSAPDKSGLPSDRFSAERTGGSVSTLTIQRTQQEDSAVYLCASRTDNEKLFFGSGTQLSVL.

CDR3: CASSRHESSYNEQFF. In nucleotides, the CDR3 is TGTGCCAGCAGCCGTCATGAGAGCTCCTACAATGAGCAGTTCTTC. The rearrangement links TRBV11-3 to TRBJ2-1; D remains ambiguous. The germline V and J ends were trimmed by 5 bases and 0 bases, with 11 bases remaining between them. Germline lookup yields CDR1 SGHNT and CDR2 YENEEA. This CDR3 contains 15 residues.

The chain couples TRBV7-9 to TRBJ2-3, with 8 bases lining up with TRBD2. The CDR3 has 16 amino acids. The germline CDR1 and CDR2 sequences are SEHNR and FQNEAQ (reference sequence). Germline trimming cut 2 bases from V and 6 bases from J; bases unmatched to any gene: 10. The CDR3 spells CASSLRTSLGADTQYF. The CDR3 DNA is TGTGCCAGCAGCTTACGGACTAGCTTAGGGGCGGATACGCAGTATTTT.

This clonotype was detected many times. The chain has TRBV5-6 and TRBJ2-5; unclear D gene. Trimming pared 1 base from V and 1 base from J, leaving 8 bases between. Germline assignment: CDR1 SGHDT and CDR2 YYEEEE. This CDR3 has 14 residues. The CDR3 bases are TGTGCCAGCAGCTTGAGGGCAGTCCAAGAGACCCAGTACTTC. Protein product: CASSLRAVQETQYF.

The rearrangement uses TRBV7-3 and TRBJ2-2; D is ambiguous. Germline V gene lookup returns CDR1 SGHTA and CDR2 FQGTGA. The CDR3 extends over 16 amino acids. The V end lost 1 base, the J end lost 4 bases, and 13 bases lay between the germline ends. CDR3 coding DNA: TGTGCCAGCAGCTTAAAAGGGAAGTCGGGCACCGGGGAGCTGTTTTTT. It codes for CASSLKGKSGTGELFF.

This clonotype was detected only a few times. V is TRBV18 and J is TRBJ1-3, with no clear D. The germline V and J ends were trimmed by 3 bases and 8 bases, with 5 bases remaining between them. This CDR3 region has 11 residues. Per the germline V gene, CDR1 is KGHSH and CDR2 is LQKENI. The CDR3 DNA follows: TGTGCCAGCTCACCCGGGGACACCATATATTTT. Translating it yields CASSPGDTIYF.

The rearrangement links TRBV7-3 to TRBJ1-3, with D hard to call. This CDR3 is built from 14 residues. Germline V gene data show CDR1 as SGHTA and CDR2 as FQGTGA. V shed 5 bases and J shed 1 base, with 9 bases lying between them. The CDR3, as DNA: TGTGCCAGCAGCCCTACCTTTTCTGGAAACACCATATATTTT. This gives the protein CASSPTFSGNTIYF.

By frequency in the sample, this clonotype is medium-sized (0.01 to 0.1%). The chain couples TRBV5-1 to TRBJ2-2; 12 bases are shared with TRBD1. V lost 6 bases and J lost 9; bases outside the gene matches: 6. Germline CDR1 is SGHRS and CDR2 is YFSETQ. The CDR3 is 14 amino acids. The CDR3 spells CASTGTGGNWELFF. The CDR3 bases are TGCGCCAGCACCGGGACAGGGGGCAATTGGGAGCTGTTTTTT.

This clonotype has more than one count but fewer than ten. The J gene is TRBJ1-4, the V gene TRBV12-3 or TRBV12-4; no clear D gene. V lost 4 bases and J 0 bases, leaving 9 bases between the germline ends. The CDR3 has 15 amino acids. This chain's CDR3 is CASSWTSATNEKLFF. Written as DNA, the CDR3 is TGTGCCAGCAGTTGGACGAGCGCAACTAATGAAAAACTGTTTTTT.